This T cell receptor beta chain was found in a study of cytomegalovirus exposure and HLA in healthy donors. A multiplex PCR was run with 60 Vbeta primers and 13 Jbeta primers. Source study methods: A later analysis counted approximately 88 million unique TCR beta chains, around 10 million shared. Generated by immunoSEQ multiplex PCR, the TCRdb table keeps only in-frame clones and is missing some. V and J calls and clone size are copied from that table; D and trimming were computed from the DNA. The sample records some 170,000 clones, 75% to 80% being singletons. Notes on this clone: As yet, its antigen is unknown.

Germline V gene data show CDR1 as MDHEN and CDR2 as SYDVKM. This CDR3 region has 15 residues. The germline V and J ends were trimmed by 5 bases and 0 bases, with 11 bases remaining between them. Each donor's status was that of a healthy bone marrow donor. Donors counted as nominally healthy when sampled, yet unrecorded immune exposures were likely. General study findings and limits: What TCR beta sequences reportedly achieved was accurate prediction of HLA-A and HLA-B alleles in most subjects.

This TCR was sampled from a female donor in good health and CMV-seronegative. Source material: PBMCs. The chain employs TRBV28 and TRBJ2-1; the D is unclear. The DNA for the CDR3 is TGTGCCAGCAGTCCGCCGGTAAGCTCCTACAATGAGCAGTTCTTC. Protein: CASSPPVSSYNEQFF.